This T cell receptor (beta chain) was identified in a study of long-term antiretroviral therapy in people with HIV. Study-wide results and limits: Clones showing expansion before ART dominated the repertoire at all time points. Blood dating 2004 to 2017 may reflect older ART regimens. Unavailable data included ART adherence, viral resistance and therapy changes (switches in treatment).

Germline V gives CDR1 MNHNS, CDR2 SASEGT. Trimming removed 7 bases at V and 5 bases at J, with 21 bases between. The CDR3 is made up of 15 amino acids. For this clone: Its antigen is not identified.

Survey-level immunoSEQ v3.0 assays were run. The study targeted 40,000-50,000 T-cell genomes per sample in sequencing. Using immunoSEQ multiplex PCR, the repertoire was profiled, and TCRdb retains in-frame clones only, with some absent. Seen here are about 19,000 clones, about nine tenths observed once, and the top ten hold roughly 4%. The sample was unsorted PBMCs, taken 2.1 years after starting antiretroviral therapy. The chain employs TRBV6-1 and TRBJ2-7; D not resolved. This receptor was taken from a man aged 18 to 30 with HIV. As DNA, the CDR3 is TGTGCCAGCACTAACCCACCAGTATGGCGTAACGAGCAGTACTTC. Protein: CASTNPPVWRNEQYF.